This T cell receptor beta chain is from a study of blood T cell dynamics during melanoma immunotherapy. Overall study context: Metastatic melanoma patients received first-line pembrolizumab or nivolumab plus ipilimumab. Study findings and constraints: At W3, later disease-control patients showed bifurcated PBMC repertoire changes, unlike progressors.

Stated time point: pre-treatment baseline. Blood was drawn before treatment and at week 3 after checkpoint blockade. This CDR3 contains 14 residues. CDR1 is MDHEN and CDR2 is SYDVKM in the germline V gene. The V end lost 3 bases, the J end lost 7 bases, and 13 bases lay between the germline ends. As concerns this clone: What it recognizes is unknown.

Every bulk PBMC sample received the same 350 ng of DNA. Repertoires were generated with immunoSEQ multiplex PCR, while TCRdb's copy carries only in-frame clones and drops some. Of about 16,000 clones detected, 90% to 95% appear once; the ten largest clones hold roughly 2%. The TCR originated in a human donor with melanoma. The V gene is TRBV28, the J gene TRBJ2-1; possibly TRBD2 for D (5 bases). The source was blood, collected from a patient treated with checkpoint blockade. The CDR3 sequence is CASSFRTLMNEQFF. CDR3 coding DNA: TGTGCCAGCAGTTTTCGGACTCTCATGAATGAGCAGTTCTTC.